This TCR beta chain appears in the sequencing data of a study of blood T cell repertoires in COVID-19 (dated by TCRdb to the early 2020s). For context, the study as a whole: Collaborator samples came from the United States, Italy and Spain and covered acute and convalescent phases of COVID-19. The prospective study material was composed of cDNA or gDNA derived from T cells, B-cell-depleted T cells, or PBMCs. The dataset comprised deeply sampled blood TCRbeta repertoires from subjects exposed to, actively infected with, or recovered from COVID-19. HLA class I and class II types, where available, came from metadata supplied by the sample provider rather than from assay-based typing. The repertoires were released in a freely available public database meant as a resource for research on the immune response to SARS-CoV-2. A de-identified subject ID, COVID-19 status, age in years and sex were almost always included in the sample metadata. Samples came from the ongoing ImmuneRACE study (first 160 participants) plus 1,254 subjects from 6 global collaborators. The paper as a whole reports these results and caveats: The amount of clinical and demographic metadata varied by source and participant and was provided uncurated.

Each collaborating institution followed its own protocols to collect whole blood in K2EDTA tubes. Collaborator samples were shipped for TCRbeta analysis as frozen whole blood, isolated PBMCs, or DNA extracted from either sample type. Looking up the germline V gene yields CDR1 KGHSH and CDR2 LQKENI. The germline V end is reduced by 6 bases and the J end by 6 bases; junction bases left unmatched: 2. The CDR3 runs 12 residues from the cysteine to the phenylalanine. Only the CDR3 portion is preserved as DNA: 36 bases, with reading frame beginning at the first base. On this clone: Its antigen target is currently unknown. No base qualities exist here, and no much larger clone lies one base off it.

TCRbeta CDR3 regions were amplified from genomic DNA using the immunoSEQ Assay, a bias-controlled multiplex PCR. The published analysis was carried out like this. The number of nucleated cells in each sample was estimated by amplification of reference gene primers within the assay. Sequence reads were collapsed and filtered to measure the absolute abundance of every unique TCRbeta CDR3 rearrangement. For each sample, productive Simpson clonality was calculated as the square root of Simpson's diversity index across productive rearrangements. As stored in TCRdb, this immuneACCESS dataset retains in-frame rearrangements with V and J assigned. A fraction of the clones does not appear; measured against another copy, unresolved V genes explain less than half of the discrepancy, and the remainder lacks a known reason. That table supplies the V and J calls and clone size; D and trimming were determined from the DNA. Here the sample has about 220,000 clones; about 80% occur a single time. About 2.3% of the sample goes to the ten largest clones.

The receptor was derived from a woman aged 55-69 years with acute or convalescent COVID-19. Sequencing used peripheral blood. The rearrangement combines TRBV18 with TRBJ2-7, with TRBD1 matching 10 junction bases. The base sequence is TGTGCCAGCTCCCGGACAGGGGGCGAGCAGTACTTC. This codes for CASSRTGGEQYF.